This T cell receptor (beta chain) came from a study of CXCR3-negative and CXCR3-positive naive CD8 T cells. Study findings and constraints: Fresh PBMCs went into most assays, and CXCR3 expression partly declined after cryopreservation. Each naive subset displayed comparably high diversity, whereas memory CD8+ cells displayed much lower diversity. Greater hydrophobicity was found in TRB CDR3s of CXCR3-positive naive cells than of CXCR3-negative naive cells.

CD45RO-CCR7+CD27+CD95- expression identified naive CD8+ T cells. The TRB libraries of cDNA were built by UMI-labeled 5' RACE. TCRdb reprocessed the 5' RACE reads, with one entry per CDR3 protein and no DNA. This repertoire includes around 8,600 distinct CDR3 sequences. Turning to this clonotype: Its antigen is as yet unknown.

Germline-derived CDR1 and CDR2 are MNHEY and SVGAGI. This CDR3 has 13 residues. The sequenced sample was naive CXCR3+ CD8+ T cells from blood. The subset here: CD45RO-CCR7+CD27+CD95- naive CD8+ T cells expressing CXCR3 (TNR3+). The clonotype comes from a human donor in good health. Some clones in this sample may be carry-over from other donors' samples. This sequence joins TRBV6-5 and TRBJ2-1; the D gene TCRdb calls, TRBD1, cannot be checked with no DNA. This chain's CDR3 is CASSYVTGDEQFF.